Listed here are 18 T cell receptor beta chains from one sample, sequenced in a study of cytomegalovirus exposure and HLA in healthy donors. 13 Jbeta primers and 60 Vbeta primers were used for the PCR. Assay used: immunoSEQ multiplex PCR; TCRdb lists only in-frame clones, some missing. The repertoire holds under 150,000 clones, with about 64% as singletons. Input material: PBMCs. The receptor source for this set is a woman between 40 and 55 years old in good health and CMV-seronegative.

The DNA of the CDR3 is TGTGCCAGCAGTTTTTTTGACAGGTCTACCTACGAGCAGTACTTC. Its protein product is CASSFFDRSTYEQYF. The rearrangement links TRBV27 to TRBJ2-7, with D maybe TRBD1 (6 bases). Germline values: CDR1 MNHEY, CDR2 SMNVEV (reference sequence). This CDR3 has 15 residues. V was pared by 3 bases and J by 2 bases, with 14 bases between.

The CDR3 sequence is CASNAAGAYNEQFF. The CDR3 DNA sequence: TGTGCCAGCAATGCAGCGGGGGCCTACAATGAGCAGTTCTTC. The chain combines TRBV9 with TRBJ2-1, with 8 bases that match TRBD2. J gave up 2 bases and V 6 bases, and 4 bases lay outside the gene matches. Germline V lookup: CDR1 SGDLS, CDR2 YYNGEE. The CDR3 covers 14 residues.

This clone has a handful of counts. The CDR3 DNA sequence: TGCGCCAGCAGCCCAGGGGGCTCCGCCGGGGAGCTGTTTTTT. Protein sequence: CASSPGGSAGELFF. The chain couples TRBV5-1 to TRBJ2-2; 8 nucleotides match TRBD1. After removal of 4 bases from V and 6 bases from J, the junction contained 5 bases not matched to a gene. Germline values: CDR1 SGHRS, CDR2 YFSETQ. The CDR3 has 14 amino acids.

The chain has TRBV28 and TRBJ1-5; 10 nucleotides agree with TRBD1. The CDR3 sequence is 16 residues long. V lost 7 bases to trimming and J lost 9 bases; unmatched junction nucleotides: 15. The germline gives CDR1 MDHEN, CDR2 SYDVKM. The DNA for the CDR3 is TGTGCCAGCATTCCGCCTGGGACAGGGGTTTCGGGGCCCCAGCATTTT. As protein: CASIPPGTGVSGPQHF.

The chain combines TRBV7-6 with TRBJ2-2; D possibly corresponds to TRBD2 (6 bases). CDR3 size: 16 residues. The V gene's germline CDR1 is SGHVS and CDR2 FNYEAQ. The germline V and J ends were trimmed by 3 bases and 0 bases, with 11 bases remaining between them. The CDR3 coding sequence is TGTGCCAGCAGCTTGACTAGGACACCGAACACCGGGGAGCTGTTTTTT. Protein product: CASSLTRTPNTGELFF.

The CDR3 sequence: CASSVTGGDTEAFF. As DNA, the CDR3 is TGTGCCAGCAGCGTTACAGGGGGCGACACTGAAGCTTTCTTT. The rearrangement links TRBV2 to TRBJ1-1, with 9 bases fitting TRBD1. Germline CDR1 SNHLY, CDR2 FYNNEI. J was trimmed by 3 bases and V by 6 bases; bases with no gene match: 5. The CDR3 sequence is 14 residues long. The variable domain in full, completed from reference TRBV2 and TRBJ1-1, reads EPEVTQTPSHQVTQMGQEVILRCVPISNHLYFYWYRQILGQKVEFLVSFYNNEISEKSEIFDDQFSVERPDGSNFTLKIRSTKLEDSAMYFCASSVTGGDTEAFFGQGTRLTVV.

The chain employs TRBV7-2 and TRBJ2-7; 10 nucleotides line up with TRBD1. With 4 bases clipped from V and 6 bases from J, the junction kept 9 bases outside the gene matches. The CDR3 loop spans 15 amino acids. The V gene's germline CDR1 is SGHTA and CDR2 FQGNSA. CDR3 sequence: CASSSLGTGEAEQYF. The DNA for the CDR3 is TGTGCCAGCAGCTCATTGGGGACAGGGGAGGCCGAGCAGTACTTC.

The chain is built from TRBV10-3 and TRBJ2-7; D perhaps matches TRBD1 (6 bases). The V gene's germline CDR1 is ENHRY and CDR2 SYGVKD. Deletions cut 6 bases from V and 5 bases from J, with 23 bases between. The CDR3 is 16 residues long. In DNA form, the CDR3 reads TGTGCCATCAGCGAACCCGGTAGGGGGAAAAGGAACGAGCAGTACTTC. Its protein is CAISEPGRGKRNEQYF.

The rearrangement uses TRBV19 and TRBJ1-2; no clear D. Deletions cut 6 bases from V and 0 bases from J, with 5 bases between. This CDR3 comprises 12 residues. Germline CDR1 and CDR2: LNHDA and SQIVND (reference sequence). The CDR3 sequence: CASSAANYGYTF. CDR3 coding DNA: TGTGCCAGTAGCGCAGCTAACTATGGCTACACCTTC.

The V and J genes are TRBV28 and TRBJ1-5, with D possibly being TRBD1 (6 bases). The germline gives CDR1 MDHEN, CDR2 SYDVKM. The CDR3 extends over 15 amino acids. Trimming left V 4 bases short and J 0 bases short, with 10 bases between. The CDR3 here is CASSSDRYSNQPQHF. CDR3 coding DNA: TGTGCCAGCAGTTCGGACAGATATAGCAATCAGCCCCAGCATTTT.

In DNA, the CDR3 is TGTGCCAGTAGCATTGGGGGACAGGGAAAAGATACGCAGTATTTT. Translating it yields CASSIGGQGKDTQYF. The chain carries TRBV19 and TRBJ2-3; 9 positions match TRBD1. The CDR3 runs to 15 residues. Trimming removed 6 bases from V and 5 bases from J; junction bases left unmatched: 9. Germline CDR1 is LNHDA and CDR2 is SQIVND (reference sequence). The full variable domain, with the rest looked up from reference TRBV19 and TRBJ2-3, is DGGITQSPKYLFRKEGQNVTLSCEQNLNHDAMYWYRQDPGQGLRLIYYSQIVNDFQKGDIAEGYSVSREKKESFPLTVTSAQKNPTAFYLCASSIGGQGKDTQYFGPGTRLTVL.

The V and J genes are TRBV10-3 and TRBJ1-5; D is uncertain. The CDR3 runs to 12 residues. V lost 2 bases, J lost 7 bases, and 6 bases lay in between. Germline CDR1 reads ENHRY; CDR2 reads SYGVKD. The CDR3 here is CAISETGQPQHF. The CDR3 coding sequence is TGTGCCATCAGTGAGACGGGACAGCCCCAGCATTTT.

The CDR3 DNA follows: TGTGCCAGCAGCCAGATTAACTATGGCTACACCTTC. Translated: CASSQINYGYTF. J is TRBJ1-2 and V is TRBV7-8; no definite D call. The V gene lost 5 bases and the J gene lost 1 base, with 5 bases spanning the gap. CDR3 length equals 12 residues. CDR1 is SGHVS and CDR2 is FQNEAQ in the germline V gene.

This clone was picked up a small number of times. The V call is TRBV7-2, the J call TRBJ1-2; 9 bases fit TRBD1. The CDR3 extends over 15 amino acids. Germline-derived CDR1 and CDR2 are SGHTA and FQGNSA. V trimming: 5 bases; J trimming: 4 bases; junction bases outside the gene matches: 8. This CDR3 reads CASSARDRATYGYTF. CDR3 in DNA: TGTGCCAGCAGCGCAAGGGACAGGGCGACCTATGGCTACACCTTC.

The rearrangement uses TRBV7-2 and TRBJ1-5; 7 positions match TRBD1. Losses at the gene ends were 5 bases for V and 6 bases for J; bases not matched to a gene: 4. The germline gives CDR1 SGHTA, CDR2 FQGNSA. The CDR3 loop spans 13 amino acids. CDR3 nucleotides: TGTGCCAGCAGCGCCCAGGGGGGTCAGCCCCAGCATTTT. Its protein product is CASSAQGGQPQHF.

The rearrangement uses TRBV7-9 and TRBJ2-1; TRBD1 matches 7 bases. V was pared by 5 bases and J by 6 bases, with 10 bases of the junction left unmatched. Germline loops: CDR1 SEHNR, CDR2 FQNEAQ (reference sequence). The CDR3 is 15 residues long. The CDR3 loop reads CASSHITGESNEQFF. The DNA for the CDR3 is TGTGCCAGCAGCCATATTACAGGGGAAAGCAATGAGCAGTTCTTC. Filled out from reference TRBV7-9 and TRBJ2-1, the complete variable domain reads DTGVSQNPRHKITKRGQNVTFRCDPISEHNRLYWYRQTLGQGPEFLTYFQNEAQLEKSRLLSDRFSAERPKGSFSTLEIQRTEQGDSAMYLCASSHITGESNEQFFGPGTRLTVL.

This clone has only a few counts. This chain links TRBV15 with TRBJ2-3; a possible D gene is TRBD2 (6 bases). There are 14 residues in the CDR3. Germline V gene sequence: CDR1 LNHNV, CDR2 YYDKDF (reference sequence). V shed 3 bases and J shed 2 bases, with 9 bases lying between them. CDR3 loop: CATSSGGATDTQYF. CDR3 DNA sequence: TGTGCCACCAGCAGTGGAGGGGCCACAGATACGCAGTATTTT.

The chain links TRBV7-8 to TRBJ2-1; tentative D call: TRBD2 (5 bases). The CDR3 consists of 14 residues. CDR1 is SGHVS and CDR2 is FQNEAQ in the germline V gene. Trimming pared 5 bases from V and 6 bases from J, leaving 14 bases between. CDR3 sequence reads: CASSPKTTPNEQFF. The DNA for the CDR3 is TGTGCCAGCAGCCCCAAGACTACCCCCAATGAGCAGTTCTTC. Together with reference TRBV7-8 and TRBJ2-1, the CDR3 gives the full variable domain: GAGVSQSPRYKVAKRGQDVALRCDPISGHVSLFWYQQALGQGPEFLTYFQNEAQLDKSGLPSDRFFAERPEGSVSTLKIQRTQQEDSAVYLCASSPKTTPNEQFFGPGTRLTVL.